This is a list of T cell receptor beta chains from one sample in a study of blood T cell repertoires in COVID-19. Sequencing used immunoSEQ multiplex PCR; TCRdb keeps in-frame clones, though not all of them. The sample carries about 99,000 clones, 70% to 85% recorded once. Sequenced material: peripheral blood. These receptors were collected from an elderly woman with active or convalescent COVID-19. Each CDR3 is given with its conserved first and last residue. D genes are given only for firm matches. Expanded clones get a size class; other rows say once, few or many, or leave the size out.

v_call	clone_size	j_call	d_call	cdr3_nt	cdr3_aa
TRBV19	NA	TRBJ1-1	TRBD1	TGTGCCAGTAGCAACAGGGGTGGGGACACTGAAGCTTTCTTT	CASSNRGGDTEAFF
TRBV12-3/TRBV12-4	NA	TRBJ1-2	NA	TGTGCCAGCAGTTCCGCCGGGGGCTATGGCTACACCTTC	CASSSAGGYGYTF
TRBV19	NA	TRBJ1-2	NA	TGTGCCAGTAGTCGTGCTAGCTATGGCTACACCTTC	CASSRASYGYTF
TRBV9	NA	TRBJ2-5	TRBD2	TGTGCCAGCAGCCCGGGAGCAGCCCAGCGGGGGGAAGAGACCCAGTACTTC	CASSPGAAQRGEETQYF
TRBV27	NA	TRBJ1-1	NA	TGTGCCAGCATGCAGGGCGGTGAAGCTTTCTTT	CASMQGGEAFF
TRBV7-6	few	TRBJ2-3	NA	TGTGCCAGCAACCCTCGGGGAGCCACAGATACGCAGTATTTT	CASNPRGATDTQYF
TRBV12-3/TRBV12-4	NA	TRBJ1-1	NA	TGTGCCAGCAGTTTGATCCCCTTTCCTGGCCACTTT	CASSLIPFPGHF
TRBV5-8	NA	TRBJ1-1	TRBD1	TGTGCCAGCAGCTTGGACAGGGGGTACACTGAAGCTTTCTTT	CASSLDRGYTEAFF
TRBV4-3	NA	TRBJ2-5	TRBD2	TGCGCCAGCAGCCCGACGCCGGGGGGGGCCCAGTACTTC	CASSPTPGGAQYF
TRBV6-6	NA	TRBJ1-2	NA	TGTGCCAGCAGCAAACGGGGTAACGACAGGATTTATGGCTACACCTTC	CASSKRGNDRIYGYTF
TRBV5-1	NA	TRBJ2-1	NA	TGCGCCAGCAGCATCAGGGCAAATGAGCAGTTCTTC	CASSIRANEQFF
TRBV5-1	NA	TRBJ2-5	NA	TGCGCCAGCAGCACCGGGAGCAGCCAAGAGACCCAGTACTTC	CASSTGSSQETQYF